Here is one T cell receptor (beta chain) with its context. The CDR3 spans 14 residues. After removal of 4 bases from V and 3 bases from J, the junction contained 2 bases not matched to a gene. Germline lookup yields CDR1 SGHAT and CDR2 FQNNGV. The data belong to a study of blood T cell repertoires in COVID-19. Background on the study: Sites in the United States, Italy and Spain provided acute and convalescent COVID-19 samples. The analysed material was cDNA or gDNA that came from T cells, B-cell-depleted T cells, or PBMCs.

Original analysis: By means of reference gene primer amplification, nucleated cell counts were estimated. Clones were read by immunoSEQ multiplex PCR, and TCRdb kept only the in-frame ones, dropping some. Clone size and V and J calls were adopted from that table, with D and trimming inferred from the DNA. The sample includes about 340,000 clones, approximately 82% of them seen just once. The chain joins TRBV11-2 to TRBJ2-7; 11 nucleotides match TRBD2. Input material: peripheral blood. This sequence was found in a man aged 30 to 45 with active or convalescent COVID-19. In DNA, the CDR3 is TGTGCCAGCAGCTCTCTAGCGGGAGGCTACGAGCAGTACTTC. Its protein product is CASSSLAGGYEQYF.